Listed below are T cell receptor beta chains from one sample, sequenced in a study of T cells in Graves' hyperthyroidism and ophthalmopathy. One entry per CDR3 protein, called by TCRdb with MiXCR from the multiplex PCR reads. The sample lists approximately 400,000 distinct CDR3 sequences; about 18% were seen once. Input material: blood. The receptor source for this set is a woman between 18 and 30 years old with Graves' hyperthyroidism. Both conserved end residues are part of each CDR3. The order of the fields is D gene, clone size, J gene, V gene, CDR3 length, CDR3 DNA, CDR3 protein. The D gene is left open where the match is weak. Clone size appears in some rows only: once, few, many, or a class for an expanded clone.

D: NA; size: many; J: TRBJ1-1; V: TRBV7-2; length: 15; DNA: TGTGCCAGCAGCTTACTTAGGGGTACTCTTACTGAAGCTTTCTTT; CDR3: CASSLLRGTLTEAFF
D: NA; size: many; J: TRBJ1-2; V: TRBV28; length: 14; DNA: TGTGCCAGCAGTTTAGACATACGGGGCTATGGCTACACCTTC; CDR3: CASSLDIRGYGYTF
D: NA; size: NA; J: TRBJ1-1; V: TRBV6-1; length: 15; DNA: TGTGCCAGCACTCGCCTAGGTGGGATGAACACTGAAGCTTTCTTT; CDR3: CASTRLGGMNTEAFF
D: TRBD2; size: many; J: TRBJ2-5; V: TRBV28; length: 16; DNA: TGTGCCAGCAGTTTTGGGCTAGCGGGGGGACAAGAGACCCAGTACTTC; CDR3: CASSFGLAGGQETQYF
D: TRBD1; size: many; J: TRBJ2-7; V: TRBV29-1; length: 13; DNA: TGCAGCGTTACAGGGGGGAGCTCCTACGAGCAGTACTTC; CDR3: CSVTGGSSYEQYF
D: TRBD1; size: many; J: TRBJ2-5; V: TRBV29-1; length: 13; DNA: TGCAGCGTCCCTTCCGGACAGGTGGAGACCCAGTACTTC; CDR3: CSVPSGQVETQYF
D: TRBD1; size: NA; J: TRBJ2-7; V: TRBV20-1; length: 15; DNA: TGCAGTGCTAGAGATCTAAGGACAGGGACCTACGAGCAGTACTTC; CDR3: CSARDLRTGTYEQYF
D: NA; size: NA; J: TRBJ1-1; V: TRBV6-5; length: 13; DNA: TGTGCCAGCAGTTACTCCGACGGCGTGAAAGCTTTCTTT; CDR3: CASSYSDGVKAFF
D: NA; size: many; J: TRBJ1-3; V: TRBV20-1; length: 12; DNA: TGCAGTGCTATAGGGCAGGGAAACACCATATATTTT; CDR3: CSAIGQGNTIYF
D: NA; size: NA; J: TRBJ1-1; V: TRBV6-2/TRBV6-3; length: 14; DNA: TGTGCCAGCAGGGCCACAGGGCCGAACACTGAAGCTTTCTTT; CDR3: CASRATGPNTEAFF
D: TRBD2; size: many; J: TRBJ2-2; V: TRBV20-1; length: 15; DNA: TGCAGTGCTAGGGGGACTAGCCGGAACACCGGGGAGCTGTTTTTT; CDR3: CSARGTSRNTGELFF
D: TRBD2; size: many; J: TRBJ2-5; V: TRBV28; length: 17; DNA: TGTGCCAGCAGCTCGGGACTAGCGGGGGGGTTACAAGAGACCCAGTACTTC; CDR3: CASSSGLAGGLQETQYF
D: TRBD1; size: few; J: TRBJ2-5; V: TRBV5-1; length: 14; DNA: TGCGCCAGCAGCTCACAGGGGGCAAAGGAGACCCAGTACTTC; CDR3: CASSSQGAKETQYF
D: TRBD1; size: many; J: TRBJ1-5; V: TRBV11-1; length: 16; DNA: TGTGTCAGCAGCTTAGAGACAGGGGGCTTCGGTCAGCCCCAGCATTTT; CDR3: CVSSLETGGFGQPQHF
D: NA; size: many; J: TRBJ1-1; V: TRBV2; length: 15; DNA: TGTGCCAGCACCTTGCGCCAGGGGTTGCACACTGAAGCTTTCTTT; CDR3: CASTLRQGLHTEAFF
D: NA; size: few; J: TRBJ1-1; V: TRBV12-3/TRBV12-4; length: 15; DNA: TGTGCCAGCAGCTTCCAGATGGGCCCGAACACTGAAGCTTTCTTT; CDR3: CASSFQMGPNTEAFF
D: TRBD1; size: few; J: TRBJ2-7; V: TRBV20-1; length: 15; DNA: TGCAGTGCTAGAGCGAGTGACAGGGTCCTCTACGAGCAGTACTTC; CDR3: CSARASDRVLYEQYF
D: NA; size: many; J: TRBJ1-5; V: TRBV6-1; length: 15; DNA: TGTGCCAGCAGTGAAGCAGGCAGGGGCTCCCGCACCCAGCATTTT; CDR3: CASSEAGRGSRTQHF
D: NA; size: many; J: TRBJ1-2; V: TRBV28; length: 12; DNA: TGTGCCAGCAGTTCCGGACCAGGGGGCTACACCTTC; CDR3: CASSSGPGGYTF
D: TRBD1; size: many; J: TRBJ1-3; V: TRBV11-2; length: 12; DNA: TGTGCCAGTATGACAGGGGGAAACACCATATATTTT; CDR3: CASMTGGNTIYF
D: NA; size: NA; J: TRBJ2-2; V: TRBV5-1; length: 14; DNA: TGCGCCAGCAGCCTCCGGGGGGACAACGGGGAGCTGTTTTTT; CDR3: CASSLRGDNGELFF
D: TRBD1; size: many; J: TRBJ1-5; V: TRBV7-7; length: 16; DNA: TGTGCTAGCAGCGACAGGGATATGGGTAGCAGTCAGCCCCAGCATTTT; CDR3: CASSDRDMGSSQPQHF
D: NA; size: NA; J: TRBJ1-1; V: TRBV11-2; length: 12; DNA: TGTGCCAGCAGCCTCCCGGGCGCGGAAGCTTTCTTT; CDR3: CASSLPGAEAFF
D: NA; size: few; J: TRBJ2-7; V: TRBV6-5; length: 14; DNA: TGTGCCAGCAGTTACCCGGACTCCTCCTACGAGCAGTACTTC; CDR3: CASSYPDSSYEQYF
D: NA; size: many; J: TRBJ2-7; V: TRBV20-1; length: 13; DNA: TGCAGTGCTGGGATTTTGGGGGACTACGAGCAGTACTTC; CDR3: CSAGILGDYEQYF
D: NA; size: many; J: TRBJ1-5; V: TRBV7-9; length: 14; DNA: TGTGCCAGCAGTTTCAGGGGCGGCAATCAGCCCCAGCATTTT; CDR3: CASSFRGGNQPQHF
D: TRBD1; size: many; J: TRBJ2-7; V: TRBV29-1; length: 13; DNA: TGCAGCGTCCTGTCCCAGGGGGCGGGCGAGCAGTACTTC; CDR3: CSVLSQGAGEQYF
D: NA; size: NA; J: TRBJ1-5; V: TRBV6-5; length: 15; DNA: TGTGCCAGCAGTTACTCTGCGGGTTCCGATCAGCCCCAGCATTTT; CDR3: CASSYSAGSDQPQHF
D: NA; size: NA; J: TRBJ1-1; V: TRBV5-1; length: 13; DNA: TGCGCCAGCAGCTTCAACCGGGAGGGTGAAGCTTTCTTT; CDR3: CASSFNREGEAFF
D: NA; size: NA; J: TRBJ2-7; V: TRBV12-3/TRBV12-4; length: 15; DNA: TGTGCCAGCAGTTTTGGGGCGGGGGCCACCTACGAGCAGTACTTC; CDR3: CASSFGAGATYEQYF
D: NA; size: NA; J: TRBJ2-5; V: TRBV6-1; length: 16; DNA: TGTGCCAGCAGTGAAATAGGCCCAGGGGTCGCGGAGACCCAGTACTTC; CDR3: CASSEIGPGVAETQYF
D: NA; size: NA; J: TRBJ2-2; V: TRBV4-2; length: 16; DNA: TGTGCCAGCAGCCAATCGTGGGGGGGGGCCGTCGGGGAGCTGTTTTTT; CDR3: CASSQSWGGAVGELFF
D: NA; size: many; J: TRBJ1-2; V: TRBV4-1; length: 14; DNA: TGCGCCAGCAGACGGACGGGGTCTAACTATGGCTACACCTTC; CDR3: CASRRTGSNYGYTF
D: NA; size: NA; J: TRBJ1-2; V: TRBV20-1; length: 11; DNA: TGCAGTGCTAGTCCGGGGAATGGCTACACCTTC; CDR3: CSASPGNGYTF
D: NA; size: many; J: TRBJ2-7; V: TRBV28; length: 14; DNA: TGTGCCAGCAGCCCCCTCCGGGGGCCCTACGAGCAGTACTTC; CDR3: CASSPLRGPYEQYF
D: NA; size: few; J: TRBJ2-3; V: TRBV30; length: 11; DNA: TGTGCCTGGAGAATGGTGGGAACGCAGTATTTT; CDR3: CAWRMVGTQYF
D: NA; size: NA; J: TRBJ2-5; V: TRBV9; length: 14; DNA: TGTGCCAGCAGCGTAGGGTCTGCTCAAGAGACCCAGTACTTC; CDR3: CASSVGSAQETQYF
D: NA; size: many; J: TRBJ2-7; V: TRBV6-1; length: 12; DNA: TGTGCCAGCCGTGGACTAACCTACGAGCAGTACTTC; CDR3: CASRGLTYEQYF
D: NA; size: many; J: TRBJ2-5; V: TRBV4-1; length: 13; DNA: TGCGCCAGCAGTCCCTTCGGGGGAGAGACCCAGTACTTC; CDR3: CASSPFGGETQYF
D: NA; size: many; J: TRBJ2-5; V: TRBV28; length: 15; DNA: TGTGCCAGCAGTTTAAGAGTGGAGATACAAGAGACCCAGTACTTC; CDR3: CASSLRVEIQETQYF
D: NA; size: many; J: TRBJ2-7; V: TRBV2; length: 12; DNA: TGTGCCAGCAACCCGGACGTTACGAAACAGTACTTC; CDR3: CASNPDVTKQYF
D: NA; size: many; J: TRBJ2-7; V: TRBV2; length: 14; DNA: TGTGCCAGCAGAGGGACGGAGGGATCCTACGAGCAGTACTTC; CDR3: CASRGTEGSYEQYF
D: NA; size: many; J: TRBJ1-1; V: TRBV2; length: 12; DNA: TGTGCCAGCAGTGAGACGAACACTGAAGCTTTCTTT; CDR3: CASSETNTEAFF
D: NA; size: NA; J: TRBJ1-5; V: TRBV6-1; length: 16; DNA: TGTGCCAGCAGTGAAAGTCCGATGGGGAACGGGCTGCCCCAGCATTTT; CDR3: CASSESPMGNGLPQHF
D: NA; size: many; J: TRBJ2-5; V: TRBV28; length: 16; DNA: TGTGCCAGCAGCCTTGGCAACGGGCTACTCCAAGAGACCCAGTACTTC; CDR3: CASSLGNGLLQETQYF
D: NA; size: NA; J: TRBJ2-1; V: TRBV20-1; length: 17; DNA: TGCAGTGCCCCCATGGTGGGGGGGGCCAGGGCCTACAATGAGCAGTTCTTC; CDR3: CSAPMVGGARAYNEQFF
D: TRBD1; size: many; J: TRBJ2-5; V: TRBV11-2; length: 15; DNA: TGTGCCAGCAGCTCGGCGGACAGGGTTGGTGAGACCCAGTACTTC; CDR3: CASSSADRVGETQYF
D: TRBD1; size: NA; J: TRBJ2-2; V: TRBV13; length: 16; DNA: TGTGCCAGCAGCTTTACGACAGGGGCGAACACCGGGGAGCTGTTTTTT; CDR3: CASSFTTGANTGELFF
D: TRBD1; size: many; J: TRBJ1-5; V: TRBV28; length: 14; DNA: TGTGCCAGCAGTTCCGGGACAGGTTATCAGCCCCAGCATTTT; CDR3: CASSSGTGYQPQHF
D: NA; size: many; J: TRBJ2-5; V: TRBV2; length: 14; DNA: TGTGCCAGCAGTGACCCGGGCCAACCAGAGACCCAGTACTTC; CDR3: CASSDPGQPETQYF